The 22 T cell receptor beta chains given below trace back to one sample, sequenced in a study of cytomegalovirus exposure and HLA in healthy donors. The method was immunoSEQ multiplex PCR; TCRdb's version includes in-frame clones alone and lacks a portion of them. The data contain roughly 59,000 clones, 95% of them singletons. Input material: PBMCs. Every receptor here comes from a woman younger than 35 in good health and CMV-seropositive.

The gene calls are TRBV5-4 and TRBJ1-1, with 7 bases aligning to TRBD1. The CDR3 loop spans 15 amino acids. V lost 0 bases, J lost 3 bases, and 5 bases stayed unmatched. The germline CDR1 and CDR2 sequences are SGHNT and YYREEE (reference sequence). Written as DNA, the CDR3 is TGTGCCAGCAGCTTGGTGGCAGGGGGGTACACTGAAGCTTTCTTT. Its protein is CASSLVAGGYTEAFF.

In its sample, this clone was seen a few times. The CDR3 nucleotides read TGTGCCAGCAGCTTGGACTCTGCAACTAATGAAAAACTGTTTTTT. This sequence encodes CASSLDSATNEKLFF. V is TRBV5-8 and J is TRBJ1-4; D is ambiguous. Germline V gene lookup returns CDR1 SGHTS and CDR2 YDEGEE. The CDR3 has 15 amino acids. V shed 0 bases and J shed 0 bases, with 6 bases lying between them.

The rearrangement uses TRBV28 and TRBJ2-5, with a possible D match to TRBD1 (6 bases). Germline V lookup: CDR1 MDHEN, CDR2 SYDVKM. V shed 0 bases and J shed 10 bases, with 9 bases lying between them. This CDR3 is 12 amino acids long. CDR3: CASSLWTGIQYF. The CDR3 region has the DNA TGTGCCAGCAGTTTATGGACAGGAATCCAGTACTTC.

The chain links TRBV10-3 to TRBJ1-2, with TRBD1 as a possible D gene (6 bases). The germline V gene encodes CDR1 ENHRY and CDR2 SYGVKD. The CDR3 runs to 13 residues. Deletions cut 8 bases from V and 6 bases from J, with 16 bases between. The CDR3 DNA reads TGTGCCATCTGGGAAGGGGGTTTTCATGGCTACACCTTC. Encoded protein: CAIWEGGFHGYTF.

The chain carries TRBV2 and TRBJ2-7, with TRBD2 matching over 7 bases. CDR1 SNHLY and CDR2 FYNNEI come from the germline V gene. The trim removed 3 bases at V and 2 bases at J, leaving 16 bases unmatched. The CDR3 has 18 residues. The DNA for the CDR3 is TGTGCCAGCAGTGATAGTTGGGGGGAGTCGGGAGGAACCTACGAGCAGTACTTC. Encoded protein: CASSDSWGESGGTYEQYF.

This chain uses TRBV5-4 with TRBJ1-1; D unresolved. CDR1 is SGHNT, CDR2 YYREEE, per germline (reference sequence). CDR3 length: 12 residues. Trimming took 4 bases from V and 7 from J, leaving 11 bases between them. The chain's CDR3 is CASSPNGVEAFF. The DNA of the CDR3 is TGTGCCAGCAGCCCGAACGGGGTTGAAGCTTTCTTT.

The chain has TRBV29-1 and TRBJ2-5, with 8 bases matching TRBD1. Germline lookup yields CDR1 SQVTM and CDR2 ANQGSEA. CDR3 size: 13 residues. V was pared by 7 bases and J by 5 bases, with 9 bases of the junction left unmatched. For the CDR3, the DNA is TGCAGCGGCGCAGGGGGCTTAGGGGAGACCCAGTACTTC. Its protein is CSGAGGLGETQYF.

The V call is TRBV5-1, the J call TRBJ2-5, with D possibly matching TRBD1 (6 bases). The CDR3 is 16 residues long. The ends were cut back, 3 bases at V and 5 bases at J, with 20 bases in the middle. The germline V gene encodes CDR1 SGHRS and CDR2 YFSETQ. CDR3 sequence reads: CASSSRPGARGETQYF. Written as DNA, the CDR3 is TGCGCCAGCAGCTCCAGACCAGGGGCTAGAGGGGAGACCCAGTACTTC.

CDR3 DNA sequence: TGTGCCAGCAGCCGGGACAAACACATGAACACTGAAGCTTTCTTT. It codes for CASSRDKHMNTEAFF. The chain is built from TRBV28 and TRBJ1-1; D perhaps matches TRBD1 (6 bases). Germline V gene sequence: CDR1 MDHEN, CDR2 SYDVKM. The germline V and J ends were trimmed by 6 bases and 0 bases, with 14 bases remaining between them. The CDR3 runs 15 residues.

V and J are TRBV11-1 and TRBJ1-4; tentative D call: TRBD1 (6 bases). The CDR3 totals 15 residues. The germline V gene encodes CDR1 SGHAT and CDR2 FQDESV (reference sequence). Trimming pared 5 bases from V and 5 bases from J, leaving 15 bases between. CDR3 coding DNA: TGTGCCAGCAGCCAAAGGGACACGGGAAATGAAAAACTGTTTTTT. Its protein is CASSQRDTGNEKLFF.

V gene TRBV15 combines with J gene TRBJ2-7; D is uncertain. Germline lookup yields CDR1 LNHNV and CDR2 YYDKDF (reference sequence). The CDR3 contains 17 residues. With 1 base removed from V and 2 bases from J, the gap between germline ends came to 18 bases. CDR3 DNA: TGTGCCACCAGCAGAGCTCCGTCGACACTTCTCACCTACGAGCAGTACTTC. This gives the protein CATSRAPSTLLTYEQYF.

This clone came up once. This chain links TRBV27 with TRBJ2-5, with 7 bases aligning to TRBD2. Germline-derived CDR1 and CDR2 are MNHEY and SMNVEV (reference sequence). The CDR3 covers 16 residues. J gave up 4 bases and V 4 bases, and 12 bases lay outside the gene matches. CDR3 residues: CASSSPSGKTGETQYF. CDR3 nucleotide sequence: TGTGCCAGCAGTTCCCCCAGCGGGAAGACGGGAGAGACCCAGTACTTC.

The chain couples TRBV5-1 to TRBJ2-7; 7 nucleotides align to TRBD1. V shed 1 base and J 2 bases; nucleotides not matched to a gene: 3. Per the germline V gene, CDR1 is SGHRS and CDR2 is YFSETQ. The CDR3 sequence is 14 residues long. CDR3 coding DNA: TGCGCCAGCAGCTTGAAGGGACAGCCCTACGAGCAGTACTTC. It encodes CASSLKGQPYEQYF.

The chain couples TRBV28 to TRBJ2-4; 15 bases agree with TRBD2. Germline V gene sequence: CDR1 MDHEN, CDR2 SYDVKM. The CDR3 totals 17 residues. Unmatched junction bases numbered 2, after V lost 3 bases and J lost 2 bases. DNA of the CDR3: TGTGCCAGCAGTTTGGGACTAGCGGGGGGCCCCAAAAACATTCAGTACTTC. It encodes CASSLGLAGGPKNIQYF.

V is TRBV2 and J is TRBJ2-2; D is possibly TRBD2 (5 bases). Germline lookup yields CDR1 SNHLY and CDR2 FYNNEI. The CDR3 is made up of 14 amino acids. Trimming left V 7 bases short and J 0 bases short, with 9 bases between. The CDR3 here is CASKRGSNTGELFF. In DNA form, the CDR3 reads TGTGCCAGCAAAAGAGGGTCGAACACCGGGGAGCTGTTTTTT. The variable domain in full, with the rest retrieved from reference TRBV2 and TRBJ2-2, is EPEVTQTPSHQVTQMGQEVILRCVPISNHLYFYWYRQILGQKVEFLVSFYNNEISEKSEIFDDQFSVERPDGSNFTLKIRSTKLEDSAMYFCASKRGSNTGELFFGEGSRLTVL.

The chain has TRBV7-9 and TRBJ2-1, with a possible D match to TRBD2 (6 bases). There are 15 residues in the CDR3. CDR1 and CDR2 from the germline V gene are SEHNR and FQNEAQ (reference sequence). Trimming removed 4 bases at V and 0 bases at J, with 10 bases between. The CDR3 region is CASSYGRSSYNEQFF. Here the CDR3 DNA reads TGTGCCAGCAGCTATGGGAGGAGCTCCTACAATGAGCAGTTCTTC.

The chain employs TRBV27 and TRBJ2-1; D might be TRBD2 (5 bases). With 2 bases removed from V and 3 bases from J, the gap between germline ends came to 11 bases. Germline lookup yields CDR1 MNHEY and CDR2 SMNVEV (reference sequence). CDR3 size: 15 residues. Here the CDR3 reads CASSLTGNFYNEQFF. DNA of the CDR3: TGTGCCAGCAGTTTAACGGGAAACTTCTACAATGAGCAGTTCTTC.

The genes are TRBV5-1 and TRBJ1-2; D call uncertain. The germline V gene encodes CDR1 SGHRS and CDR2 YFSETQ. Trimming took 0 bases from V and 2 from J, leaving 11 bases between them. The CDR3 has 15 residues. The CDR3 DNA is TGCGCCAGCAGCTTGGCCGCAGGTTCAAACTATGGCTACACCTTC. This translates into CASSLAAGSNYGYTF.

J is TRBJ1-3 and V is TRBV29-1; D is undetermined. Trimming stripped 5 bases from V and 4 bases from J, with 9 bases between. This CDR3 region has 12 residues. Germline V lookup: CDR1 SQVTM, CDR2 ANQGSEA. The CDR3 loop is CSVITAGNTIYF. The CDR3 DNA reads TGCAGCGTTATCACAGCCGGAAACACCATATATTTT.

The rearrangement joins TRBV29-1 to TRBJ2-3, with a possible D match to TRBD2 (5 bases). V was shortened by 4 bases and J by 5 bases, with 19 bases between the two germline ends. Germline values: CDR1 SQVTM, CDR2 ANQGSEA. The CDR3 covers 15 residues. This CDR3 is CSVVSDYPQRDTQYF. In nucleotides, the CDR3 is TGCAGCGTTGTGTCAGACTACCCCCAGAGAGATACGCAGTATTTT.

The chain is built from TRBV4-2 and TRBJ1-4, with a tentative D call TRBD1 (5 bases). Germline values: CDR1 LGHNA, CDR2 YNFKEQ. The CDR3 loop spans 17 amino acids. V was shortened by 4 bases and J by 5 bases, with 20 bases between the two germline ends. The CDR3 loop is CASSPLAPQGGNEKLFF. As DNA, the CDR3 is TGTGCCAGCAGCCCCCTCGCCCCTCAGGGAGGCAATGAAAAACTGTTTTTT.

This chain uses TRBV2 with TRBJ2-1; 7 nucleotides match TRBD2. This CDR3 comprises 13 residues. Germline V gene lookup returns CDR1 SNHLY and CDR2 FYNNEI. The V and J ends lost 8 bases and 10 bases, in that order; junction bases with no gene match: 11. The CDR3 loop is CASLPTPGGEQFF. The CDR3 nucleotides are TGTGCCAGCCTACCGACCCCCGGGGGGGAGCAGTTCTTC.